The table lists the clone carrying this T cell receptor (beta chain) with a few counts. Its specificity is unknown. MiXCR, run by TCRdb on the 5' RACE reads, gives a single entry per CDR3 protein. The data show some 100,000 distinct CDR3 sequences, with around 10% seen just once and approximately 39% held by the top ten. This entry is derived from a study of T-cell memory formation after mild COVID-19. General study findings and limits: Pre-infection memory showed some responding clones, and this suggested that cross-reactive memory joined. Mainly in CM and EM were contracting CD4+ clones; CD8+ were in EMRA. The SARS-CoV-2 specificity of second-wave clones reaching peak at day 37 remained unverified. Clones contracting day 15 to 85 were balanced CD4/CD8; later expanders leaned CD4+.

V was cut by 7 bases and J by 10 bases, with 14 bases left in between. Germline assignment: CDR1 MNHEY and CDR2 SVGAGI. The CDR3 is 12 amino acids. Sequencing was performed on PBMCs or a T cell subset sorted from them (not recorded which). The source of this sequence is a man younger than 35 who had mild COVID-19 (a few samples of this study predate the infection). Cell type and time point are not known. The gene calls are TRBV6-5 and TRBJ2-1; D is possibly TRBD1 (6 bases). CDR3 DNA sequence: TGTGCCAGCACTCAGGGGTTTGGGGAGCAGTTCTTC. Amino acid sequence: CASTQGFGEQFF.